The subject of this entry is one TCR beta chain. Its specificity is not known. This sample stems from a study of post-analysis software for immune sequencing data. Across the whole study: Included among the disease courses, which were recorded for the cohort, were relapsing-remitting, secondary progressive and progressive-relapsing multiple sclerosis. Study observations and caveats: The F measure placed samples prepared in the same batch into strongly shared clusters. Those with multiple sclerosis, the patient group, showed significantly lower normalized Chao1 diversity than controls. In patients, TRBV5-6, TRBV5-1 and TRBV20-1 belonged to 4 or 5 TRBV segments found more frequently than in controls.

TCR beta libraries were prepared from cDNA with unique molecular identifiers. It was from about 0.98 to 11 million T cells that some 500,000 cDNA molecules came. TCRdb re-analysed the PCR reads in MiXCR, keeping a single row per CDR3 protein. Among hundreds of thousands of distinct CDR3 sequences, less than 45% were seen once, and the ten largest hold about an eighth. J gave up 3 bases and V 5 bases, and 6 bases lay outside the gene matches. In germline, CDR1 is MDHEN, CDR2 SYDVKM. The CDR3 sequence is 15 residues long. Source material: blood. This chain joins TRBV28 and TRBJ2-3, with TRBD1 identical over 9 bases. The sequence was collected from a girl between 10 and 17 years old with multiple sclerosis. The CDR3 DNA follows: TGTGCCAGCAGTCCACCCGGGACAGGGACAGATACGCAGTATTTT. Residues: CASSPPGTGTDTQYF.